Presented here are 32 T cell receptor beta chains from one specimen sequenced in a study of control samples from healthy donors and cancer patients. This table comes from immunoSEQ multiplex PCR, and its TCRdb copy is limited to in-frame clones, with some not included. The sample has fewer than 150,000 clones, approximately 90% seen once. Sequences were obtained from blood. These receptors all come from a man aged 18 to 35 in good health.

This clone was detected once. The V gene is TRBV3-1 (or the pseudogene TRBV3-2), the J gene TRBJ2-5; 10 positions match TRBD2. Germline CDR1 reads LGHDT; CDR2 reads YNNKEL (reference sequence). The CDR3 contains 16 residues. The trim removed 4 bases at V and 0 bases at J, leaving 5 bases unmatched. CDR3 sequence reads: CASSPRTSGYQETQYF. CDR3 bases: TGTGCCAGCAGCCCCAGGACTAGCGGCTACCAAGAGACCCAGTACTTC.

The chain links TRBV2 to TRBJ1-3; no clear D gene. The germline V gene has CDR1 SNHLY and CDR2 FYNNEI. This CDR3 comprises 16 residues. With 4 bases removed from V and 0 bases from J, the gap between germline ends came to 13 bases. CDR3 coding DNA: TGTGCCAGCAGTGTTCGGGGAACCGTCTCTGGAAACACCATATATTTT. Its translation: CASSVRGTVSGNTIYF.

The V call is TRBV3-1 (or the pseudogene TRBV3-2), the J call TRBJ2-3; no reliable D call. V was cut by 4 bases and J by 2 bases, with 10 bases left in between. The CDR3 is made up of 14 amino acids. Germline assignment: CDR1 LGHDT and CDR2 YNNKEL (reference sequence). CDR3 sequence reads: CASSPRRVTDTQYF. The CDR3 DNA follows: TGTGCCAGCAGCCCGAGAAGGGTCACAGATACGCAGTATTTT.

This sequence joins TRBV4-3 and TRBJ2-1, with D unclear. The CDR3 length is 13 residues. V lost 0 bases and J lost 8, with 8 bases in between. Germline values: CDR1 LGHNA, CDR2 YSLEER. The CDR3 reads CASSQDLADEQFF. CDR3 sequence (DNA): TGCGCCAGCAGCCAAGATTTGGCGGATGAGCAGTTCTTC.

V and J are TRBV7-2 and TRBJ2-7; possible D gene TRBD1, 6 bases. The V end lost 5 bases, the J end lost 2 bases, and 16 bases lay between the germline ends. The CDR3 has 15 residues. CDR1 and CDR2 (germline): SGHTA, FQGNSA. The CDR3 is CASSTTGIEPYEQYF. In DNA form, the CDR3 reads TGTGCCAGCAGCACCACAGGGATAGAGCCCTACGAGCAGTACTTC.

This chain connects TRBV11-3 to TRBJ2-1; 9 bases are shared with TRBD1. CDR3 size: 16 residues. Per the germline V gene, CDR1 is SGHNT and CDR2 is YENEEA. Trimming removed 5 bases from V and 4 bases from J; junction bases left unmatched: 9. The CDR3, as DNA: TGTGCCAGCAGCCTCCCCCGGACAGGGGCGTACAATGAGCAGTTCTTC. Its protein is CASSLPRTGAYNEQFF.

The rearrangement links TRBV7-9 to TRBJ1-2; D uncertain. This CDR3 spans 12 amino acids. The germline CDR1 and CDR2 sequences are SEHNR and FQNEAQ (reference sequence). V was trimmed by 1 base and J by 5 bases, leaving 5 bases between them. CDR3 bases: TGTGCCAGCAGCTTAGGCCAATATGGCTACACCTTC. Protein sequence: CASSLGQYGYTF.

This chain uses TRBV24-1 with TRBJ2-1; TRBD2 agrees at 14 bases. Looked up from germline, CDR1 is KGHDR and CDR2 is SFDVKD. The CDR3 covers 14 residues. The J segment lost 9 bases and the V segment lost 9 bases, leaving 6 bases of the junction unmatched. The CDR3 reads CATEGTSGRLEQFF. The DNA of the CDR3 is TGTGCCACCGAGGGGACTAGCGGGAGACTTGAGCAGTTCTTC.

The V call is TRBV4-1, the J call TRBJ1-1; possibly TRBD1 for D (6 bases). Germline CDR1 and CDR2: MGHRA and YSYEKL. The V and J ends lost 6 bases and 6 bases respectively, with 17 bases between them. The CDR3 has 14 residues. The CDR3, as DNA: TGCGCCAGCAGGCGAGAAACAGGGATCGCTGAAGCTTTCTTT. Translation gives CASRRETGIAEAFF.

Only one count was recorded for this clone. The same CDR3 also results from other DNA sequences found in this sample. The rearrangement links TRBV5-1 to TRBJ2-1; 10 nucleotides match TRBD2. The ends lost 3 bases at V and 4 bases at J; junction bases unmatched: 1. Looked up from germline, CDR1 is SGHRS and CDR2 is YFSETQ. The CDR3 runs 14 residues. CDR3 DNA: TGCGCCAGCAGCTCAGCGGGAGGGTACAATGAGCAGTTCTTC. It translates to CASSSAGGYNEQFF.

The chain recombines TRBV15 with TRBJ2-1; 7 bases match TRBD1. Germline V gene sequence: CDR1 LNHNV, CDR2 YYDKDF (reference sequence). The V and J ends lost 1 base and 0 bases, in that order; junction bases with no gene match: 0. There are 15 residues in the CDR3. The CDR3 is CATSRGQGSYNEQFF. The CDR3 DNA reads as TGTGCCACCAGCAGAGGACAGGGCTCCTACAATGAGCAGTTCTTC. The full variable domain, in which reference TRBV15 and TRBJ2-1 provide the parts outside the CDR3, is DAMVIQNPRYQVTQFGKPVTLSCSQTLNHNVMYWYQQKSSQAPKLLFHYYDKDFNNEADTPDNFQSRRPNTSFCFLDIRSPGLGDTAMYLCATSRGQGSYNEQFFGPGTRLTVL.

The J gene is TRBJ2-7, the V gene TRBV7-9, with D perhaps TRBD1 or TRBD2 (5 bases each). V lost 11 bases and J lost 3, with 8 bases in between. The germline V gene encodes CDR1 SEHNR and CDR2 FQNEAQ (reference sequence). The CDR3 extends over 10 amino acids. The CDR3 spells CAEGYYEQYF. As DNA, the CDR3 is TGTGCCGAGGGGTACTACGAGCAGTACTTC.

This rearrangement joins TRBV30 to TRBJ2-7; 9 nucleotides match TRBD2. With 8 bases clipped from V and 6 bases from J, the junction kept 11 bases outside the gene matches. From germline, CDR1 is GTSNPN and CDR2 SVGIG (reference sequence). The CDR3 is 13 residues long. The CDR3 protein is CAGAGGGAGEQYF. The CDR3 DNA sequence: TGTGCCGGGGCTGGCGGGGGGGCCGGCGAGCAGTACTTC.

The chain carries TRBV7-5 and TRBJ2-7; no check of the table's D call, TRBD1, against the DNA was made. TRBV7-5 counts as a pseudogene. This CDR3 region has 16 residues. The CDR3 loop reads CVRSLLGWTFLYEQYF. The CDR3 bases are TGTGTCAGAAGCTTGTTGGGTTGGACATTCCTTTACGAGCAGTACTTC.

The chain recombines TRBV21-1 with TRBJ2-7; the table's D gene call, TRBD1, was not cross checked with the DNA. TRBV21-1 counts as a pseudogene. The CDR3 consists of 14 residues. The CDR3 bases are TGTGCCAGCAGCAAACTTACAGAGTTCTACGAGCAGTACGTC. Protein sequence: CASSKLTEFYEQYV.

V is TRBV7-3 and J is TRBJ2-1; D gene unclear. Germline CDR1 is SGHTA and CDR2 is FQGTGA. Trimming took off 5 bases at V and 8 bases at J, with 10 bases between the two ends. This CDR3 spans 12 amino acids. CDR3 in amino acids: CASSPASDEQFF. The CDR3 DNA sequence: TGTGCCAGCAGCCCCGCGTCCGATGAGCAGTTCTTC.

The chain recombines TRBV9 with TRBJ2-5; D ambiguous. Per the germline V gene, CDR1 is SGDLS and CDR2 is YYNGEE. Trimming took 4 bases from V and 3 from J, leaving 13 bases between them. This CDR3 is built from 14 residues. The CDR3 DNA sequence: TGTGCCAGCAGCCCTCACCATGGGGAAGAGACCCAGTACTTC. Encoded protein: CASSPHHGEETQYF. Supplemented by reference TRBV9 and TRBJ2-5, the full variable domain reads DSGVTQTPKHLITATGQRVTLRCSPRSGDLSVYWYQQSLDQGLQFLIQYYNGEERAKGNILERFSAQQFPDLHSELNLSSLELGDSALYFCASSPHHGEETQYFGPGTRLLVL.

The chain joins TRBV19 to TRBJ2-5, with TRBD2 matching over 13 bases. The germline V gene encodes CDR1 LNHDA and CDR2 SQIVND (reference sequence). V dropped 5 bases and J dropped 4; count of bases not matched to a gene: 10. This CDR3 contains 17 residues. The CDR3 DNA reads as TGTGCCAGTAGTTCCCGGACTAGCGGGAGTTGGAGAGAGACCCAGTACTTC. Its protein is CASSSRTSGSWRETQYF. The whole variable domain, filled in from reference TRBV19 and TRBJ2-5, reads DGGITQSPKYLFRKEGQNVTLSCEQNLNHDAMYWYRQDPGQGLRLIYYSQIVNDFQKGDIAEGYSVSREKKESFPLTVTSAQKNPTAFYLCASSSRTSGSWRETQYFGPGTRLLVL.

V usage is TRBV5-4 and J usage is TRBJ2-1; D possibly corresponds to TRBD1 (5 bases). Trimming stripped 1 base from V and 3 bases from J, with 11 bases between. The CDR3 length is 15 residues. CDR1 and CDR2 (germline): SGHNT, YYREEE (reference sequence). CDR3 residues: CASSLQGVIYNEQFF. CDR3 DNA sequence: TGTGCCAGCAGCTTGCAGGGTGTTATCTACAATGAGCAGTTCTTC. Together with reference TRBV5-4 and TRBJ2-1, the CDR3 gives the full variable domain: ETGVTQSPTHLIKTRGQQVTLRCSSQSGHNTVSWYQQALGQGPQFIFQYYREEENGRGNFPPRFSGLQFPNYSSELNVNALELDDSALYLCASSLQGVIYNEQFFGPGTRLTVL.

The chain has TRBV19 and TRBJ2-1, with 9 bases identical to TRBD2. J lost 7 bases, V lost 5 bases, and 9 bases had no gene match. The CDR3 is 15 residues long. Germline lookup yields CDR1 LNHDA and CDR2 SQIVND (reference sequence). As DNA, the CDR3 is TGTGCCAGTAGTCCTTTGCGGGAGGGGTCGAATGAGCAGTTCTTC. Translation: CASSPLREGSNEQFF. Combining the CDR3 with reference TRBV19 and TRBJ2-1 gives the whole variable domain DGGITQSPKYLFRKEGQNVTLSCEQNLNHDAMYWYRQDPGQGLRLIYYSQIVNDFQKGDIAEGYSVSREKKESFPLTVTSAQKNPTAFYLCASSPLREGSNEQFFGPGTRLTVL.

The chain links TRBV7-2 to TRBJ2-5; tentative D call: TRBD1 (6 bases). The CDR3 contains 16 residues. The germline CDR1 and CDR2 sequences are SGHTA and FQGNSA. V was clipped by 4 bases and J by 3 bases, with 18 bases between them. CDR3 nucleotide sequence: TGTGCCAGCAGCTCTCTACAGGGTTGGTTGGAAGAGACCCAGTACTTC. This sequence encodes CASSSLQGWLEETQYF. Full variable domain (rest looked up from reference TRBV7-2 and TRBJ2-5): GAGVSQSPSNKVTEKGKDVELRCDPISGHTALYWYRQSLGQGLEFLIYFQGNSAPDKSGLPSDRFSAERTGGSVSTLTIQRTQQEDSAVYLCASSSLQGWLEETQYFGPGTRLLVL.

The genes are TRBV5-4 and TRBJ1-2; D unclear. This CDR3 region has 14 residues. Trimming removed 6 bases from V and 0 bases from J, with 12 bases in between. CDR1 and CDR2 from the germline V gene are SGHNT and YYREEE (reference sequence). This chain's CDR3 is CASNLLGSNYGYTF. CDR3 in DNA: TGTGCCAGCAACCTCCTAGGTTCTAACTATGGCTACACCTTC.

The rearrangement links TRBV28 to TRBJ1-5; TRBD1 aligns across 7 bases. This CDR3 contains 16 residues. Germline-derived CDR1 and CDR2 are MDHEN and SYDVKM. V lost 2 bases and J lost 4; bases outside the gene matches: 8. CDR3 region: CASSLGDRGINQPQHF. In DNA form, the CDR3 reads TGTGCCAGCAGTTTAGGGGACAGAGGAATAAATCAGCCCCAGCATTTT.

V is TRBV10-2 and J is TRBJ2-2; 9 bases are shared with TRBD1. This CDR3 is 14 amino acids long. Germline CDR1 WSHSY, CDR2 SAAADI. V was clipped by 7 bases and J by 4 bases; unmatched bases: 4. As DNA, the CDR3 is TGCGCCAGCAAAGGGACAGGGAGCACCGGGGAGCTGTTTTTT. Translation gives CASKGTGSTGELFF.

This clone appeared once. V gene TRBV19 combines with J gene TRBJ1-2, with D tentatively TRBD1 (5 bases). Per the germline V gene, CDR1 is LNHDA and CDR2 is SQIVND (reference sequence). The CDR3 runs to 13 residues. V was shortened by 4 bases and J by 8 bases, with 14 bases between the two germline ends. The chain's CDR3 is CASSTYSRDGYTF. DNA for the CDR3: TGTGCCAGTAGTACTTACTCACGGGACGGCTACACCTTC.

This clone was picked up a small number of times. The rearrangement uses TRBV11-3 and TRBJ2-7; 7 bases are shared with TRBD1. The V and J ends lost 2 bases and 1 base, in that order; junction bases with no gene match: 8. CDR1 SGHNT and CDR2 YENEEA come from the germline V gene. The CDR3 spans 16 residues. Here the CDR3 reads CASSLPGQVWSYEQYV. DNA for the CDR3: TGTGCCAGCAGCTTACCTGGACAGGTTTGGTCCTACGAGCAGTACGTC.

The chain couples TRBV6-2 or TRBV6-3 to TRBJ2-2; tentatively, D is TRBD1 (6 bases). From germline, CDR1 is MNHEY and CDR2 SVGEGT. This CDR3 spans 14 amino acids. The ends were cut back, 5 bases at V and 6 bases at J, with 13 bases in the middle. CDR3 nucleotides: TGTGCCAGCAGTCGGCAACAGGGTCCCGGGGAGCTGTTTTTT. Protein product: CASSRQQGPGELFF.

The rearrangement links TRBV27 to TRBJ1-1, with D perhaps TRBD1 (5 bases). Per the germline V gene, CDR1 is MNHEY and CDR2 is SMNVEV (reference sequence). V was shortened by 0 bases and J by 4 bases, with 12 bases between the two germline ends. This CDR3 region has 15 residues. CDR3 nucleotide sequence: TGTGCCAGCAGTTTATCGTTCGGCGGGGCCACTGAAGCTTTCTTT. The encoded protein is CASSLSFGGATEAFF.

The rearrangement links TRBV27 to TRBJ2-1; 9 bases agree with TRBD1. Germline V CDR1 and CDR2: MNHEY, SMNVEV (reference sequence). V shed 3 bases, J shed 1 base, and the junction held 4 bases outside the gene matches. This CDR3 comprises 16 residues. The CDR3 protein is CASSFKGQGSYNEQFF. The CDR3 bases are TGTGCCAGCAGTTTCAAGGGACAGGGATCCTACAATGAGCAGTTCTTC.

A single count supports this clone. CDR3 protein: CATSRDLGGNTIYF. The CDR3 DNA reads TGTGCCACCAGCAGAGATCTGGGGGGAAACACCATATATTTT. The chain has TRBV15 and TRBJ1-3; no definite D call. The CDR3 has 14 residues. Trimming cost V 0 bases and J 4 bases, with 7 bases left between them. The germline CDR1 and CDR2 sequences are LNHNV and YYDKDF (reference sequence).

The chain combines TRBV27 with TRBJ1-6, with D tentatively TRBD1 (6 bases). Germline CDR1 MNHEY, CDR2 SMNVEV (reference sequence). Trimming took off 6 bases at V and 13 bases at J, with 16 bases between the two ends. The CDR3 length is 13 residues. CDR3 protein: CASRIGGREPLHF. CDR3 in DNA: TGTGCCAGCAGGATTGGGGGCCGCGAGCCCCTCCACTTT.

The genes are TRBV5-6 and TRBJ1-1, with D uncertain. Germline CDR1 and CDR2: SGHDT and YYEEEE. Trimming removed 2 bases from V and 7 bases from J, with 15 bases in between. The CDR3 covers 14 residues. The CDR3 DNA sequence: TGTGCCAGCAGCTTTGCTTCTGGAAGTTATGAAGCTTTCTTT. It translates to CASSFASGSYEAFF. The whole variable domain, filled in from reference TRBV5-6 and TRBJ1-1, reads DAGVTQSPTHLIKTRGQQVTLRCSPKSGHDTVSWYQQALGQGPQFIFQYYEEEERQRGNFPDRFSGHQFPNYSSELNVNALLLGDSALYLCASSFASGSYEAFFGQGTRLTVV.